This paragraph covers one T cell receptor (beta chain) sequence. The data are from a study of blood T cell repertoires in COVID-19. Across the study: COVID-19 samples collected from the United States, Italy and Spain covered acute and convalescent phases.

In germline, CDR1 is SGHTA, CDR2 FQGNSA. There are 15 residues in the CDR3. J was trimmed by 8 bases and V by 1 base; bases with no gene match: 5. Per the original data handling: Reference gene primer amplification in the assay estimated nucleated cell counts. Only in-frame clones appear in the TCRdb table, and some are missing; sequencing was by immunoSEQ multiplex PCR. The V and J calls and clone size are taken from that table; D and trimming were inferred from the DNA. The sample consists of 450,000 to 500,000 clones, approximately 86% of them appearing once. Symptom resolution, clearance, or two negative PCRs marked the recovered donors of Cohort 3.

The chain is built from TRBV7-2 and TRBJ1-2, with 12 bases aligning to TRBD1. The origin of this receptor is a woman aged 60-75 years who had recovered from COVID-19. The sequencing sample was made of PBMCs or T cells enriched from blood (not recorded which). CDR3 DNA sequence: TGTGCCAGCAGCTTAGGGGGACAGGGGGCGGACGGCTACACCTTC. Protein product: CASSLGGQGADGYTF.